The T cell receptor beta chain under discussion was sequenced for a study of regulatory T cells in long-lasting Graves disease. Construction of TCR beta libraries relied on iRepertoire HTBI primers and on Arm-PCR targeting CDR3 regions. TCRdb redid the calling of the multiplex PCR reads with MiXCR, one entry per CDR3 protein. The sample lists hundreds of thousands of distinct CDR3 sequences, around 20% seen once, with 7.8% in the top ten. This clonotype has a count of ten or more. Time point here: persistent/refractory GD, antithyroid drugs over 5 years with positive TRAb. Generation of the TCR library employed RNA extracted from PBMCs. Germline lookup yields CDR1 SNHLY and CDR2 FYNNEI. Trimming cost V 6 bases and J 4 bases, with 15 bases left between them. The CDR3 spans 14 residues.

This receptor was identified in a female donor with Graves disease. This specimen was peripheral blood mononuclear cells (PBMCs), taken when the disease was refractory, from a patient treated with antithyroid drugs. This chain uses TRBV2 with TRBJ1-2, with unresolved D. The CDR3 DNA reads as TGTGCCAGCAGCGACCAGGACGGACCCTATGGCTACACCTTC. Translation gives CASSDQDGPYGYTF.